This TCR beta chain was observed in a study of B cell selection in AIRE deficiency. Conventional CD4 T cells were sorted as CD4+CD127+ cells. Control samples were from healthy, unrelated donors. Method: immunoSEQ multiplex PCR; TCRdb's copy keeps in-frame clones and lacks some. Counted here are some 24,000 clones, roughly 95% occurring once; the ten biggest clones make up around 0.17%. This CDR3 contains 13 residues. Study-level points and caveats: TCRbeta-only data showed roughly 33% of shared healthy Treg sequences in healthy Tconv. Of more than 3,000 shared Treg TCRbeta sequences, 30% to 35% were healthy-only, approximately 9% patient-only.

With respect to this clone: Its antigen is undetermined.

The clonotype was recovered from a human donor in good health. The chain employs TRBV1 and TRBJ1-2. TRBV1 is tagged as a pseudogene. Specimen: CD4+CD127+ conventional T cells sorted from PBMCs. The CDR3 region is CTSSPLLTRGYTF. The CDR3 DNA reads TGCACCAGCAGCCCGCTGTTGACGCGGGGCTACACCTTC.